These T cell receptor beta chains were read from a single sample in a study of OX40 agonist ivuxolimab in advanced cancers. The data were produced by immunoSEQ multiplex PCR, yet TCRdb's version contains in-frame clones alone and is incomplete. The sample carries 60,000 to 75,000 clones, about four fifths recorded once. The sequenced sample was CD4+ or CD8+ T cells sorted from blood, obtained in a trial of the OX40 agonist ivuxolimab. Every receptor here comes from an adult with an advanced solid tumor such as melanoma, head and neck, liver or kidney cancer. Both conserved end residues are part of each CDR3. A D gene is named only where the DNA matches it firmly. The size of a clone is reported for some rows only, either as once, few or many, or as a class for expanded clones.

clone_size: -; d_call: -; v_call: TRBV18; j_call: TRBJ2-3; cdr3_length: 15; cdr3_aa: CASSPPSGAPDTQYF; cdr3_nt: TGTGCCAGCTCACCACCGTCGGGGGCCCCAGATACGCAGTATTTT
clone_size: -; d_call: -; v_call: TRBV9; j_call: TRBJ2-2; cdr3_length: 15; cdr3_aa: CASTPAGTPTGELFF; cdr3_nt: TGTGCCAGCACCCCGGCCGGGACTCCAACCGGGGAGCTGTTTTTT
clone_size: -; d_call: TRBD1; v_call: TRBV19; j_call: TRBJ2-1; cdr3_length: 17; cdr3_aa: CASSISITGDYYNEQFF; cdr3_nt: TGTGCCAGTAGTATTTCAATAACAGGGGATTACTACAATGAGCAGTTCTTC
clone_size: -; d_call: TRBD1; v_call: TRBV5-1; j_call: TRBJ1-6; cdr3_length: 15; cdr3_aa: CASSTLGQGGSPLHF; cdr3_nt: TGCGCCAGCAGCACCTTAGGACAGGGTGGTTCACCCCTCCACTTT
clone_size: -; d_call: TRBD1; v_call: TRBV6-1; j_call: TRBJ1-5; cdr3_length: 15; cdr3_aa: CATQFWDSSNQPQHF; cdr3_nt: TGTGCCACGCAATTCTGGGACAGCAGCAATCAGCCCCAGCATTTT
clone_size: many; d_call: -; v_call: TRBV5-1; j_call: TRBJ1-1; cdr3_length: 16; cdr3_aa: CASSLAQGSMNTEAFF; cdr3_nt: TGCGCCAGCAGCTTGGCCCAGGGCAGCATGAACACTGAAGCTTTCTTT
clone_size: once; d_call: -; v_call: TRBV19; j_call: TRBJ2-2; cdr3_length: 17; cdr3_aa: CASSITWGGRVPGELFF; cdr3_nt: TGTGCCAGTAGTATAACGTGGGGGGGGCGCGTCCCCGGGGAGCTGTTTTTT
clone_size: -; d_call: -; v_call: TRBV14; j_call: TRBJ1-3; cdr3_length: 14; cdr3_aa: CASSQTSSGNTIYF; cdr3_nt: TGTGCCAGCAGCCAAACGAGCTCTGGAAACACCATATATTTT
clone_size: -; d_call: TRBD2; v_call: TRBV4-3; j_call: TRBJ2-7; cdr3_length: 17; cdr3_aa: CASSHYLAGDEGYEQYF; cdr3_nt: TGCGCCAGCAGCCACTATCTAGCGGGGGACGAGGGTTACGAGCAGTACTTC
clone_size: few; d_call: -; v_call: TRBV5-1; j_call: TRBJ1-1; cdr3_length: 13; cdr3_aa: CASSPRTDTEAFF; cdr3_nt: TGCGCCAGCAGCCCCAGGACAGACACTGAAGCTTTCTTT
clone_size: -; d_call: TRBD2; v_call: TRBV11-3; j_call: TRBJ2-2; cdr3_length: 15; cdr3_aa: CASSLEIAGTGELFF; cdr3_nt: TGTGCCAGCAGCTTAGAGATAGCGGGTACCGGGGAGCTGTTTTTT
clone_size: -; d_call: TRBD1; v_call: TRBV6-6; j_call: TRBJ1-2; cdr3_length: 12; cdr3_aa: CATETGAYGYTF; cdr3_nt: TGTGCCACTGAGACAGGGGCCTATGGCTACACCTTC
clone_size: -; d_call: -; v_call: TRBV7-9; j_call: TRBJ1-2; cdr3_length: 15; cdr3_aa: CASSITGFPNYGYTF; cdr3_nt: TGTGCCAGCAGCATTACAGGTTTTCCTAACTATGGCTACACCTTC
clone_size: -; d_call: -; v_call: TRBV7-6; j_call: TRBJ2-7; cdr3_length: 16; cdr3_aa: CASSPRGTASSYEQYF; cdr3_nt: TGTGCCAGCAGCCCACGCGGGACGGCGAGCTCCTACGAGCAGTACTTC
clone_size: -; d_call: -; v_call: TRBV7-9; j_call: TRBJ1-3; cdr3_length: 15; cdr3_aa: CASSAQGGSGNTIYF; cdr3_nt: TGTGCCAGCAGCGCACAGGGAGGCTCTGGAAACACCATATATTTT
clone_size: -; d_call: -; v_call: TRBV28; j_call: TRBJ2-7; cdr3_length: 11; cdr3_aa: CASSTSYEQYF; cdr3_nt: TGTGCCAGCAGTACCTCCTACGAGCAGTACTTC
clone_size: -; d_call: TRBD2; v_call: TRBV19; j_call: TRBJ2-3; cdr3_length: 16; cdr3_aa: CASSIRLAGLTDTQYF; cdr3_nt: TGTGCCAGTAGTATTCGACTAGCGGGTCTCACAGATACGCAGTATTTT
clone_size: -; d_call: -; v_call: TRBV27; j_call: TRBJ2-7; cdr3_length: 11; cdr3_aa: CASSYGSEQYF; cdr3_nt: TGTGCCAGCAGTTACGGGTCCGAGCAGTACTTC
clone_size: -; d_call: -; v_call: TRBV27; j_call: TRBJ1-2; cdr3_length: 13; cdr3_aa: CASSLGLLKPYTF; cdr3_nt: TGTGCCAGCAGTTTGGGACTCCTGAAACCCTACACCTTC
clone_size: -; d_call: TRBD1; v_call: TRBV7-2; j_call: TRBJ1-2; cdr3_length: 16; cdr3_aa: CASSQTQDRGLYGYTF; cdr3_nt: TGCGCCAGCAGCCAAACCCAGGACAGGGGGCTCTATGGCTACACCTTC
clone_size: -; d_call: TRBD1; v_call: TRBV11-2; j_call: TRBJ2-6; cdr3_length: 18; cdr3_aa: CASSANTGAGSGANVLTF; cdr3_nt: TGTGCCAGCAGCGCCAACACAGGGGCCGGCTCTGGGGCCAACGTCCTGACTTTC
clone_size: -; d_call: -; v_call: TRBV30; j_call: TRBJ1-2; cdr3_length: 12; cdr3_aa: CAWSPTLQGYTF; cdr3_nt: TGTGCCTGGAGTCCAACACTCCAAGGCTACACCTTC
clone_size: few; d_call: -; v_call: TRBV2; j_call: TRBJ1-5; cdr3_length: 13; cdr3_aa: CASRSRFNQPQHF; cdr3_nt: TGTGCCAGCAGATCCAGGTTCAATCAGCCCCAGCATTTT
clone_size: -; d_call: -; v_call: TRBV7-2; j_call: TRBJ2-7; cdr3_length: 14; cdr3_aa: CARNLMGVSDEQYF; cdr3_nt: TGTGCCAGAAATTTAATGGGGGTGAGCGACGAGCAGTACTTC
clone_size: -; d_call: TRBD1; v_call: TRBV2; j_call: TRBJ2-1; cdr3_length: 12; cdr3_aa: CASRETGTSRFF; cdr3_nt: TGTGCCAGCAGGGAGACAGGGACCAGCAGGTTCTTC
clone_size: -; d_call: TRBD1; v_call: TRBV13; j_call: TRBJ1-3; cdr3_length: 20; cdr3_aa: CASSPGPGQALHPSGNTIYF; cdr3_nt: TGTGCCAGCAGCCCCGGACCGGGACAGGCCCTCCACCCCTCTGGAAACACCATATATTTT
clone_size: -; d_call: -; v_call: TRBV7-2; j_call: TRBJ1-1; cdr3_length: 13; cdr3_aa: CASNPQMNTEAFF; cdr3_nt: TGTGCCAGCAACCCCCAAATGAACACTGAAGCTTTCTTT
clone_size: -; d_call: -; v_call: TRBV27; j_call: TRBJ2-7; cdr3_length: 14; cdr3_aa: CASRPTGSSYEQYF; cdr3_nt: TGTGCCAGCAGGCCGACAGGAAGCTCCTACGAGCAGTACTTC
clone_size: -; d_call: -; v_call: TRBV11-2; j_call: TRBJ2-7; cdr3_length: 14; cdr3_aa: CASKGRRGTYEQYF; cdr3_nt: TGTGCCAGCAAGGGTCGGAGAGGGACCTACGAGCAGTACTTC
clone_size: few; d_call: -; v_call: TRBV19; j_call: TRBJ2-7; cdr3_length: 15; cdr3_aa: CASSPHGAGSYEQYF; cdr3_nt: TGTGCCAGTAGTCCTCACGGGGCGGGATCCTACGAGCAGTACTTC
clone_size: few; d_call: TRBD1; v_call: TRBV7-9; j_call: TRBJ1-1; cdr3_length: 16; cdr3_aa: CASSLALGGPGTEAFF; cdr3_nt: TGTGCCAGCAGCTTAGCGTTAGGGGGCCCCGGCACTGAAGCTTTCTTT
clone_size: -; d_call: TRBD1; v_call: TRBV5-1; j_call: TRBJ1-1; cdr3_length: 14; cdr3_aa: CASSLPAGTDEAFF; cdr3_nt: TGCGCCAGCAGCTTGCCCGCCGGGACAGACGAAGCTTTCTTT
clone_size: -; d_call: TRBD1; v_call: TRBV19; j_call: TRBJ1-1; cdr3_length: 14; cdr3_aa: CASRRTGYDTEAFF; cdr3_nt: TGTGCCAGTAGGCGGACAGGGTACGACACTGAAGCTTTCTTT
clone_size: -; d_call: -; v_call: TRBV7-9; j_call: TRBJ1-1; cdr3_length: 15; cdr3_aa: CASSLPTRWDTEAFF; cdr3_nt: TGTGCCAGCAGCCTACCGACCCGATGGGACACTGAAGCTTTCTTT
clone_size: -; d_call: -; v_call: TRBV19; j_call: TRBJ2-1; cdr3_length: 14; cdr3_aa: CASSILEGWDEQFF; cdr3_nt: TGTGCCAGTAGTATTTTGGAAGGGTGGGATGAGCAGTTCTTC
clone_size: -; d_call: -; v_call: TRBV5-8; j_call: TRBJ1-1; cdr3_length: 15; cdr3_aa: CASSDSKEGRTEAFF; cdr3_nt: TGTGCCAGCAGCGACTCCAAGGAGGGAAGAACTGAAGCTTTCTTT
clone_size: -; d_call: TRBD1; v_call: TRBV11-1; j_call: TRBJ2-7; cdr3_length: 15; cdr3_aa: CASSQLGQGTYEQYF; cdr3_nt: TGTGCCAGCAGCCAGCTAGGACAGGGAACCTACGAGCAGTACTTC
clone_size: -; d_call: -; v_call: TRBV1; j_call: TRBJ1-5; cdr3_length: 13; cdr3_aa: CTTVDGTHQPQHF; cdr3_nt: TGCACCACCGTGGACGGAACCCATCAGCCCCAGCATTTT
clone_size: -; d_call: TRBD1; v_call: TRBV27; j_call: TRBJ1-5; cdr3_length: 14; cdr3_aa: CASSWTGGHQPQHF; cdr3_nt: TGTGCCAGCAGTTGGACAGGGGGGCATCAGCCCCAGCATTTT
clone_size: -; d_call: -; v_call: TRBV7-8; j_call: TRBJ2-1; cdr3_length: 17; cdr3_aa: CASSLVGSLVSYNEQFF; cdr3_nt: TGTGCCAGCAGCTTAGTAGGCAGTTTAGTTTCCTACAATGAGCAGTTCTTC
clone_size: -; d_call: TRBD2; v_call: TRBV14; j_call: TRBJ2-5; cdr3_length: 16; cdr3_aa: CASSPNLAGGGETQYF; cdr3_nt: TGTGCCAGCAGCCCGAATTTAGCGGGAGGGGGAGAGACCCAGTACTTC